This is a list of T cell receptor beta chains from one sample in a study of Ad26.COV2.S vaccination and SARS-CoV-2 variants. Method: immunoSEQ multiplex PCR; TCRdb's copy keeps in-frame clones and lacks some. The table records hundreds of thousands of clones, 86% of them present only once. The sample consisted of peripheral blood, taken in a trial of Ad26.COV2.S vaccine versus placebo. All receptors derive from a person aged 18-65 years who received the Ad26.COV2.S COVID-19 vaccine or a placebo. The CDR3 runs from the conserved cysteine through the conserved F or W. D genes are given only for firm matches. Expanded clones get a size class; other rows say once, few or many, or leave the size out.

D gene: .; clone size: .; V gene: TRBV7-3; J gene: TRBJ2-1; CDR3 protein: CASSGGVSSYNEQFF; CDR3 DNA: TGTGCCAGCAGTGGCGGGGTAAGCTCCTACAATGAGCAGTTCTTC
D gene: .; clone size: .; V gene: TRBV7-6; J gene: TRBJ2-1; CDR3 protein: CASSLGWTTIPGAQFF; CDR3 DNA: TGTGCCAGCAGCTTAGGTTGGACAACCATCCCAGGTGCGCAGTTCTTC
D gene: .; clone size: once; V gene: TRBV5-1; J gene: TRBJ2-7; CDR3 protein: CASSLGTSSYEQYF; CDR3 DNA: TGCGCCAGCAGCCTGGGCACCAGCTCCTACGAGCAGTACTTC
D gene: .; clone size: .; V gene: TRBV25-1; J gene: TRBJ1-1; CDR3 protein: CASSSELMNTEAFF; CDR3 DNA: TGTGCCAGCAGTTCCGAGCTAATGAACACTGAAGCTTTCTTT
D gene: .; clone size: .; V gene: TRBV7-9; J gene: TRBJ2-3; CDR3 protein: CASSKLAGGRGTDTQYF; CDR3 DNA: TGTGCCAGCAGCAAATTAGCCGGGGGCAGGGGCACAGATACGCAGTATTTT
D gene: .; clone size: .; V gene: TRBV7-3; J gene: TRBJ2-3; CDR3 protein: CASSFPAVGGVRSDTQYF; CDR3 DNA: TGTGCCAGCAGCTTCCCTGCCGTGGGGGGCGTTCGGTCAGATACGCAGTATTTT
D gene: TRBD1; clone size: .; V gene: TRBV29-1; J gene: TRBJ1-1; CDR3 protein: CSVWDSEAFF; CDR3 DNA: TGCAGCGTATGGGACAGTGAAGCTTTCTTT
D gene: .; clone size: .; V gene: TRBV5-4; J gene: TRBJ2-7; CDR3 protein: CASSWGTTNYEQYF; CDR3 DNA: TGTGCCAGCAGTTGGGGCACAACAAACTACGAGCAGTACTTC
D gene: TRBD2; clone size: once; V gene: TRBV7-2; J gene: TRBJ2-5; CDR3 protein: CASSLAISERGPTGTQYF; CDR3 DNA: TGTGCCAGCAGCTTAGCTATAAGCGAGCGGGGGCCTACAGGGACCCAGTACTTC
D gene: .; clone size: .; V gene: TRBV24-1; J gene: TRBJ2-7; CDR3 protein: CATRNTGSHEQYF; CDR3 DNA: TGTGCCACCAGGAATACAGGGTCCCACGAGCAGTACTTC
D gene: TRBD1; clone size: .; V gene: TRBV7-8; J gene: TRBJ1-2; CDR3 protein: CASSWENRGHGYTF; CDR3 DNA: TGTGCCAGCAGCTGGGAGAACAGGGGGCATGGCTACACCTTC
D gene: .; clone size: once; V gene: TRBV7-9; J gene: TRBJ2-2; CDR3 protein: CASSFSGTNTGELFF; CDR3 DNA: TGTGCCAGCAGCTTTTCAGGGACGAACACCGGGGAGCTGTTTTTT
D gene: TRBD1; clone size: .; V gene: TRBV5-6; J gene: TRBJ2-7; CDR3 protein: CASSTGQGGYEQYF; CDR3 DNA: TGTGCCAGCAGCACGGGACAGGGTGGCTACGAGCAGTACTTC
D gene: TRBD1; clone size: .; V gene: TRBV7-9; J gene: TRBJ1-6; CDR3 protein: CASSGTGGSPLHF; CDR3 DNA: TGTGCCAGCAGCGGGACAGGGGGTTCACCCCTCCACTTT
D gene: .; clone size: .; V gene: TRBV28; J gene: TRBJ2-7; CDR3 protein: CASRGKGLSYEQYF; CDR3 DNA: TGTGCCAGCAGAGGGAAGGGCCTCTCCTACGAGCAGTACTTC
D gene: TRBD2; clone size: .; V gene: TRBV19; J gene: TRBJ2-5; CDR3 protein: CASSSGGGTQYF; CDR3 DNA: TGTGCCAGTAGTAGCGGGGGGGGGACCCAGTACTTC
D gene: .; clone size: .; V gene: TRBV4-3; J gene: TRBJ2-3; CDR3 protein: CASSQDEGGNPDTQYF; CDR3 DNA: TGCGCCAGCAGCCAAGATGAGGGGGGGAATCCGGATACGCAGTATTTT
D gene: .; clone size: few; V gene: TRBV7-9; J gene: TRBJ1-1; CDR3 protein: CASRSRGEAFF; CDR3 DNA: TGTGCCAGCAGGTCAAGGGGGGAAGCTTTCTTT
D gene: .; clone size: .; V gene: TRBV20-1; J gene: TRBJ1-1; CDR3 protein: CSPEGNTEAFF; CDR3 DNA: TGCAGTCCCGAGGGGAACACTGAAGCTTTCTTT
D gene: TRBD1; clone size: .; V gene: TRBV5-1; J gene: TRBJ2-2; CDR3 protein: CASSLAWGQGATNTGELFF; CDR3 DNA: TGCGCCAGCAGCTTGGCCTGGGGACAGGGGGCTACGAACACCGGGGAGCTGTTTTTT
D gene: .; clone size: .; V gene: TRBV27; J gene: TRBJ2-3; CDR3 protein: CASNGGLRADTQYF; CDR3 DNA: TGTGCCAGCAACGGAGGACTTAGGGCAGATACGCAGTATTTT
D gene: TRBD2; clone size: .; V gene: TRBV5-1; J gene: TRBJ2-1; CDR3 protein: CASSGVAGVEQFF; CDR3 DNA: TGCGCCAGCAGCGGGGTAGCGGGAGTGGAGCAGTTCTTC
D gene: TRBD1; clone size: .; V gene: TRBV6-4; J gene: TRBJ2-4; CDR3 protein: CASSDSTGGVNIQYF; CDR3 DNA: TGTGCCAGCAGTGATTCGACAGGGGGAGTAAACATTCAGTACTTC
D gene: .; clone size: .; V gene: TRBV3-1/TRBV3-2; J gene: TRBJ1-2; CDR3 protein: CASSPRDSRPNYGYTF; CDR3 DNA: TGTGCCAGCAGCCCCCGGGACTCCAGACCTAACTATGGCTACACCTTC
D gene: .; clone size: many; V gene: TRBV28; J gene: TRBJ2-3; CDR3 protein: CASSGSPDTQYF; CDR3 DNA: TGTGCCAGCAGCGGATCCCCAGATACGCAGTATTTT
D gene: TRBD1; clone size: .; V gene: TRBV25-1; J gene: TRBJ2-7; CDR3 protein: CASSKTGSYEQYF; CDR3 DNA: TGTGCCAGCAGTAAGACAGGGTCCTACGAGCAGTACTTC
D gene: .; clone size: .; V gene: TRBV11-2; J gene: TRBJ2-2; CDR3 protein: CASSFTRAAGELFF; CDR3 DNA: TGTGCCAGCAGCTTCACCCGAGCGGCCGGGGAGCTGTTTTTT
D gene: .; clone size: .; V gene: TRBV7-2; J gene: TRBJ2-1; CDR3 protein: CASRGPVYNEQFF; CDR3 DNA: TGTGCCAGCAGGGGACCGGTGTACAATGAGCAGTTCTTC
D gene: TRBD2; clone size: .; V gene: TRBV7-3; J gene: TRBJ2-1; CDR3 protein: CASSSLAAGVGEQFF; CDR3 DNA: TGTGCCAGCAGCTCCTTGGCAGCGGGAGTTGGTGAGCAGTTCTTC
D gene: TRBD2; clone size: many; V gene: TRBV7-8; J gene: TRBJ2-7; CDR3 protein: CASSLVAGGGYEQYF; CDR3 DNA: TGTGCCAGCAGCTTAGTGGCGGGAGGGGGCTACGAGCAGTACTTC
D gene: .; clone size: .; V gene: TRBV18; J gene: TRBJ2-7; CDR3 protein: CASSPQDGGYEQYF; CDR3 DNA: TGTGCCAGCTCGCCCCAAGACGGGGGTTACGAGCAGTACTTC
D gene: .; clone size: .; V gene: TRBV11-2; J gene: TRBJ1-6; CDR3 protein: CASRRLDGTNSPLHF; CDR3 DNA: TGTGCCAGCAGACGTCTAGACGGAACTAATTCACCCCTCCACTTT
D gene: .; clone size: .; V gene: TRBV27; J gene: TRBJ2-5; CDR3 protein: CASSLGSRETQYF; CDR3 DNA: TGTGCCAGCAGTTTAGGGAGTAGGGAGACCCAGTACTTC
D gene: TRBD1; clone size: .; V gene: TRBV30; J gene: TRBJ1-2; CDR3 protein: CAWSPGTGDYGYTF; CDR3 DNA: TGTGCCTGGAGCCCGGGGACAGGCGATTATGGCTACACCTTC
D gene: .; clone size: .; V gene: TRBV11-2; J gene: TRBJ2-5; CDR3 protein: CASSLRAGGNQETQYF; CDR3 DNA: TGTGCCAGCAGCTTACGGGCAGGCGGCAACCAAGAGACCCAGTACTTC
D gene: .; clone size: .; V gene: TRBV28; J gene: TRBJ1-1; CDR3 protein: CASSQRQTLGTEAFF; CDR3 DNA: TGTGCCAGCAGCCAAAGGCAGACCTTGGGCACTGAAGCTTTCTTT
D gene: TRBD2; clone size: .; V gene: TRBV3-1/TRBV3-2; J gene: TRBJ2-1; CDR3 protein: CASSSRLAEGQFF; CDR3 DNA: TGTGCCAGCAGCTCCCGACTAGCGGAAGGACAGTTCTTC
D gene: TRBD2; clone size: .; V gene: TRBV28; J gene: TRBJ2-2; CDR3 protein: CASSLGLAGGPAGELFF; CDR3 DNA: TGTGCCAGCAGTTTAGGGCTAGCGGGGGGGCCCGCCGGGGAGCTGTTTTTT
D gene: .; clone size: .; V gene: TRBV5-5; J gene: TRBJ1-5; CDR3 protein: CASSFGGARQPQHF; CDR3 DNA: TGTGCCAGCAGCTTCGGGGGGGCTCGGCAGCCCCAGCATTTT
D gene: .; clone size: .; V gene: TRBV7-6; J gene: TRBJ2-4; CDR3 protein: CASSFKSRGGKKNIQYF; CDR3 DNA: TGTGCCAGCAGCTTCAAGTCCAGGGGTGGAAAAAAAAACATTCAGTACTTC
D gene: .; clone size: .; V gene: TRBV29-1; J gene: TRBJ2-1; CDR3 protein: CSVGRPSSYNEQFF; CDR3 DNA: TGCAGCGTTGGGCGGCCTAGCTCCTACAATGAGCAGTTCTTC
D gene: .; clone size: .; V gene: TRBV11-2; J gene: TRBJ1-1; CDR3 protein: CASGQTGAEAFF; CDR3 DNA: TGTGCCAGCGGTCAGACAGGCGCTGAAGCTTTCTTT
D gene: .; clone size: .; V gene: TRBV6-5; J gene: TRBJ2-1; CDR3 protein: CASRTLRGVYNEQFF; CDR3 DNA: TGTGCCAGCAGAACCCTCCGGGGCGTATACAATGAGCAGTTCTTC
D gene: .; clone size: .; V gene: TRBV7-7; J gene: TRBJ2-5; CDR3 protein: CASSLGHQETQYF; CDR3 DNA: TGTGCCAGCAGCTTGGGACACCAAGAGACCCAGTACTTC
D gene: .; clone size: .; V gene: TRBV28; J gene: TRBJ2-7; CDR3 protein: CASSFEGSNEQYF; CDR3 DNA: TGTGCCAGCAGTTTTGAGGGGTCCAACGAGCAGTACTTC
D gene: .; clone size: once; V gene: TRBV12-3/TRBV12-4; J gene: TRBJ2-7; CDR3 protein: CATRDTALGEQYF; CDR3 DNA: TGTGCCACGAGGGACACCGCCTTAGGGGAGCAGTACTTC
D gene: TRBD1; clone size: .; V gene: TRBV11-2; J gene: TRBJ2-1; CDR3 protein: CASSPQTGGLNREQFF; CDR3 DNA: TGTGCCAGCAGCCCACAGACAGGGGGCCTCAATCGTGAGCAGTTCTTC
D gene: .; clone size: .; V gene: TRBV7-2; J gene: TRBJ1-1; CDR3 protein: CASKEQENTEAFF; CDR3 DNA: TGTGCCAGCAAGGAACAGGAGAACACTGAAGCTTTCTTT
D gene: TRBD1; clone size: .; V gene: TRBV24-1; J gene: TRBJ2-5; CDR3 protein: CATSELRQGGETQYF; CDR3 DNA: TGTGCCACCAGTGAACTGAGACAGGGCGGAGAGACCCAGTACTTC
D gene: .; clone size: .; V gene: TRBV4-1; J gene: TRBJ1-2; CDR3 protein: CASSQDGTVGYGYTF; CDR3 DNA: TGCGCCAGCAGCCAAGATGGGACGGTGGGCTATGGCTACACCTTC
D gene: .; clone size: .; V gene: TRBV19; J gene: TRBJ2-1; CDR3 protein: CASSIDRRKAYNEQFF; CDR3 DNA: TGTGCCAGTAGTATAGATCGCCGGAAAGCCTACAATGAGCAGTTCTTC
D gene: .; clone size: .; V gene: TRBV28; J gene: TRBJ1-2; CDR3 protein: CASIPAGDGLYSAYTF; CDR3 DNA: TGTGCCAGCATACCCGCCGGGGACGGACTCTATAGTGCCTACACCTTC
D gene: .; clone size: .; V gene: TRBV19; J gene: TRBJ2-7; CDR3 protein: CASSIEKGSYEQYF; CDR3 DNA: TGTGCCAGTAGTATAGAAAAGGGCTCCTACGAGCAGTACTTC
D gene: .; clone size: .; V gene: TRBV24-1; J gene: TRBJ1-5; CDR3 protein: CATHPGPYSNQPQHF; CDR3 DNA: TGTGCCACCCACCCGGGACCCTATAGCAATCAGCCCCAGCATTTT
D gene: .; clone size: .; V gene: TRBV19; J gene: TRBJ1-6; CDR3 protein: CASSEGHSPLHF; CDR3 DNA: TGTGCCAGTTCGGAGGGGCACTCACCCCTCCACTTT